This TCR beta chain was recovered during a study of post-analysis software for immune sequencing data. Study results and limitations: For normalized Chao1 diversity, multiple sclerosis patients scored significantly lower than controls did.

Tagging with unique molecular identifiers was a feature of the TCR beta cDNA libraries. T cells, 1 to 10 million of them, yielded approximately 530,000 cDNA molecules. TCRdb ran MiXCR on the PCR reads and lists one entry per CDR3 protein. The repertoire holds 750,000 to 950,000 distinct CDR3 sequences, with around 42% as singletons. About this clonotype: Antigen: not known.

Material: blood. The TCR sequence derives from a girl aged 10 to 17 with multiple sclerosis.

The CDR3 DNA reads TGCGCCAGCAGCTTGACAGTAAAAACCTACGAGCAGTACTTC. Its protein is CASSLTVKTYEQYF. The V call is TRBV5-1, the J call TRBJ2-5; D uncertain. The J call may be in error: the DNA end matches TRBJ2-7 better. The CDR3 runs to 14 residues. CDR1 is SGHRS and CDR2 is YFSETQ in the germline V gene.